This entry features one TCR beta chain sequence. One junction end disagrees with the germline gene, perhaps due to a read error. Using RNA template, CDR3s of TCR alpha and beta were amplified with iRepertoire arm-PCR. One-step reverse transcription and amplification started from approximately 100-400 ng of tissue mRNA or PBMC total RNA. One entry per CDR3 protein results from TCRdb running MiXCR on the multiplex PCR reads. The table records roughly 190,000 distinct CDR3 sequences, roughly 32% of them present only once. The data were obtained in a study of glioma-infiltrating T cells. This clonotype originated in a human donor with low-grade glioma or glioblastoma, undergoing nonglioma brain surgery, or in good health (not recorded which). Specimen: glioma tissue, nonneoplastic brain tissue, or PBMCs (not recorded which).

CDR3 nucleotide sequence: TGTGCCAGCATAAACAGTGGGCGGTCGACAGATACCCAGTATTTT. Translated, it gives CASINSGRSTDTQYF. This chain connects TRBV27 to TRBJ2-3; possible D gene TRBD1, 5 bases. CDR1 and CDR2 from the germline V gene are MNHEY and SMNVEV (reference sequence). This CDR3 has 15 amino acids.